These 27 T cell receptor beta chains were sequenced from one sample in a study of blood T cell repertoires in COVID-19. Repertoires were generated with immunoSEQ multiplex PCR, while TCRdb's copy carries only in-frame clones and drops some. The table includes more than 200,000 clones, 80% to 85% detected once. The specimen was peripheral blood. The receptors derive from a man aged 60-69 years with acute or convalescent COVID-19.

This rearrangement joins TRBV6-5 to TRBJ1-5; no clear D gene. The CDR3 contains 11 residues. V shed 6 bases and J shed 4 bases, with 4 bases lying between them. From germline, CDR1 is MNHEY and CDR2 SVGAGI. The chain's CDR3 is CASSLNQPQHF. The CDR3 DNA is TGTGCCAGCAGCCTAAATCAGCCCCAGCATTTT.

The chain links TRBV7-3 to TRBJ2-7; 12 bases match TRBD2. Germline values: CDR1 SGHTA, CDR2 FQGTGA. J was trimmed by 1 base and V by 0 bases; bases with no gene match: 13. This CDR3 contains 20 residues. CDR3 residues: CASSLTGQLTSGGDSYEQYF. In nucleotides, the CDR3 is TGTGCCAGCAGCTTAACAGGGCAACTGACTAGCGGGGGTGATTCCTACGAGCAGTACTTC. Looking up the rest from reference TRBV7-3 and TRBJ2-7 gives the full variable domain: GAGVSQTPSNKVTEKGKYVELRCDPISGHTALYWYRQSLGQGPEFLIYFQGTGAADDSGLPNDRFFAVRPEGSVSTLKIQRTERGDSAVYLCASSLTGQLTSGGDSYEQYFGPGTRLTVT.

The V call is TRBV7-2, the J call TRBJ2-2, with TRBD1 identical over 7 bases. This CDR3 spans 15 amino acids. J was trimmed by 4 bases and V by 2 bases; bases with no gene match: 4. CDR1 and CDR2 from the germline V gene are SGHTA and FQGNSA. CDR3 nucleotide sequence: TGTGCCAGCAGCTTAAACAGGGGTCTCACCGGGGAGCTGTTTTTT. This sequence encodes CASSLNRGLTGELFF.

The chain joins TRBV9 to TRBJ1-3; possibly TRBD1 for D (5 bases). V dropped 3 bases and J dropped 0 bases, with 13 bases sitting between them. The CDR3 extends over 16 amino acids. Per germline, CDR1 SGDLS and CDR2 YYNGEE. CDR3 nucleotide sequence: TGTGCCAGCAGCGCAAGACAGAAAGACTCTGGAAACACCATATATTTT. Amino acids: CASSARQKDSGNTIYF.

V usage is TRBV12-3 or TRBV12-4 and J usage is TRBJ1-6; 8 nucleotides align to TRBD1. The CDR3 length is 13 residues. The V segment lost 6 bases and the J segment 11 bases; nucleotides outside the gene matches: 6. CDR3 DNA: TGTGCCAGCAGATGGGGACAGGTCGCACCCCTCCACTTT. It yields the protein CASRWGQVAPLHF.

As for this clone: Other DNA sequences from this sample encode an identical CDR3 as well. V usage is TRBV6-5 and J usage is TRBJ2-3, with 8 bases lining up with TRBD1. This CDR3 is built from 15 residues. Germline assignment: CDR1 MNHEY and CDR2 SVGAGI. Trimming at V came to 3 bases and at J to 0 bases, leaving 2 bases not matched to a gene. The CDR3 DNA reads TGTGCCAGCAGTTATAGGACAGGGAGCACAGATACGCAGTATTTT. This translates into CASSYRTGSTDTQYF.

V is TRBV29-1 and J is TRBJ2-1; possibly TRBD2 for D (6 bases). Germline CDR1 and CDR2: SQVTM and ANQGSEA. The length of the CDR3 is 11 residues. Trimming removed 7 bases from V and 8 bases from J, with 12 bases in between. The CDR3 region has the DNA TGCAGCGGGACTACACGAGATGAGCAGTTCTTC. Residues: CSGTTRDEQFF.

The chain is built from TRBV11-2 and TRBJ2-7; 9 bases align to TRBD1. The CDR3 loop spans 14 amino acids. Unmatched junction bases numbered 4, after V lost 5 bases and J lost 2 bases. CDR1 is SGHAT, CDR2 FQNNGV, per germline. CDR3 amino acids: CASSHGTGPYEQYF. DNA for the CDR3: TGTGCCAGCAGCCACGGGACAGGGCCCTACGAGCAGTACTTC.

The chain employs TRBV25-1 and TRBJ2-2, with 8 bases matching TRBD1. CDR3 size: 16 residues. The germline gives CDR1 MGHDK, CDR2 SYGVNS. V lost 8 bases to trimming and J lost 3 bases; unmatched junction nucleotides: 11. CDR3 loop: CASPNRDRTYTGELFF. In DNA form, the CDR3 reads TGTGCCAGCCCGAACCGGGACAGGACGTACACCGGGGAGCTGTTTTTT.

V gene TRBV11-3 combines with J gene TRBJ2-1; D unresolved. Deletions cut 4 bases from V and 0 bases from J, with 10 bases between. The CDR3 totals 15 residues. Germline CDR1 and CDR2: SGHNT and YENEEA. The CDR3 spells CASSSSTTSYNEQFF. DNA of the CDR3: TGTGCCAGCAGCTCATCTACTACCTCCTACAATGAGCAGTTCTTC.

This clone was counted a few times. Other DNA sequences of this sample code for an identical CDR3. The chain joins TRBV19 to TRBJ1-2, with D unclear. Deletions cut 0 bases from V and 1 base from J, with 3 bases between. This CDR3 is built from 13 residues. In germline, CDR1 is LNHDA, CDR2 SQIVND (reference sequence). The CDR3 here is CASSIDSNYGYTF. CDR3 nucleotides: TGTGCCAGTAGTATAGACAGTAACTATGGCTACACCTTC.

This chain links TRBV18 with TRBJ2-2; 10 nucleotides match TRBD1. The CDR3 consists of 16 residues. Germline CDR1 reads KGHSH; CDR2 reads LQKENI. V shed 3 bases, J shed 4 bases, and the junction held 5 bases outside the gene matches. This chain's CDR3 is CASSPRQGARTGELFF. The CDR3 region has the DNA TGTGCCAGCTCACCCAGACAGGGGGCCCGCACCGGGGAGCTGTTTTTT.

The rearrangement uses TRBV7-9 and TRBJ2-3; 14 bases map to TRBD2. The CDR3 sequence is 16 residues long. Per germline, CDR1 SEHNR and CDR2 FQNEAQ (reference sequence). The J segment lost 8 bases and the V segment lost 5 bases, leaving 9 bases of the junction unmatched. CDR3 coding DNA: TGTGCCAGCAGCCCCGGGACTAGCGGGAGTGGGTCTACGCAGTATTTT. Translation: CASSPGTSGSGSTQYF.

This chain connects TRBV29-1 to TRBJ2-2, with D hard to call. CDR3 length: 14 residues. With 4 bases removed from V and 6 bases from J, the gap between germline ends came to 15 bases. The germline V gene has CDR1 SQVTM and CDR2 ANQGSEA. CDR3 sequence (DNA): TGCAGCGTTGTGGGCTCAGTGGGTGCCGGGGAGCTGTTTTTT. As protein: CSVVGSVGAGELFF.

This rearrangement joins TRBV5-6 to TRBJ1-6; TRBD1 agrees at 8 bases. Germline-derived CDR1 and CDR2 are SGHDT and YYEEEE. The CDR3 is made up of 15 amino acids. V shed 2 bases and J 6 bases; nucleotides not matched to a gene: 4. CDR3 nucleotide sequence: TGTGCCAGCAGCTTTTGGGACAGGACTAATTCACCCCTCCACTTT. It codes for CASSFWDRTNSPLHF.

Here the CDR3 DNA reads TGTGCCAGCAGTCCATACAGGGGGCTTAGCTATGGCTACACCTTC. The encoded protein is CASSPYRGLSYGYTF. The rearrangement links TRBV6-2 or TRBV6-3 to TRBJ1-2, with TRBD1 matching 9 bases. Unmatched junction bases numbered 8, after V lost 5 bases and J lost 4 bases. This CDR3 has 15 residues. Germline V lookup: CDR1 MNHEY, CDR2 SVGEGT.

This chain uses TRBV24-1 with TRBJ2-2; 15 bases are shared with TRBD2. Germline trimming cut 9 bases from V and 4 bases from J; bases unmatched to any gene: 11. The CDR3 sequence is 18 residues long. The germline V gene has CDR1 KGHDR and CDR2 SFDVKD. CDR3 bases: TGTGCCACCGCCTCGGGGGGACTAGCGGGAGGAGGCACCGGGGAGCTGTTTTTT. As protein: CATASGGLAGGGTGELFF.

The CDR3 DNA is TGCGCCAGCAGCCCCGGGACAGGGGGTTCCCGGGGAGCTTTCTTT. It codes for CASSPGTGGSRGAFF. This sequence joins TRBV10-1 and TRBJ1-1; 11 bases fit TRBD1. CDR3 length equals 15 residues. The junction had 13 bases not matched to a gene; V was cut back by 6 bases and J by 10 bases. CDR1 is WNHNN and CDR2 is SYGVQD in the germline V gene (reference sequence).

The chain joins TRBV5-4 to TRBJ1-5; D possibly corresponds to TRBD1 (5 bases). The CDR3 covers 15 residues. V lost 4 bases and J lost 3, with 14 bases in between. The V gene's germline CDR1 is SGHNT and CDR2 YYREEE (reference sequence). As DNA, the CDR3 is TGTGCCAGCAGCCCGGCAGCGGGACCCAATCAGCCCCAGCATTTT. Amino acids: CASSPAAGPNQPQHF.

This chain connects TRBV18 to TRBJ1-6, with 11 bases lining up with TRBD1. The CDR3 extends over 16 amino acids. V was pared by 1 base and J by 6 bases, with 2 bases of the junction left unmatched. CDR1 and CDR2 from the germline V gene are KGHSH and LQKENI. For the CDR3, the DNA is TGTGCCAGCTCACCACGAGGGACAGGGGGTAATTCACCCCTCCACTTT. Translated, it gives CASSPRGTGGNSPLHF.

This chain connects TRBV7-3 to TRBJ2-7, with 10 bases matching TRBD1. CDR1 is SGHTA, CDR2 FQGTGA, per germline. V shed 3 bases and J 4 bases; nucleotides not matched to a gene: 3. The CDR3 has 14 residues. DNA of the CDR3: TGTGCCAGCAGCTTGACAGGGGGCTCTTACGAGCAGTACTTC. It translates to CASSLTGGSYEQYF.

The chain combines TRBV5-1 with TRBJ2-7, with a possible D match to TRBD2 (6 bases). The V end was cut by 0 bases, the J end by 3 bases, with 13 bases between. The CDR3 extends over 15 amino acids. The germline V gene has CDR1 SGHRS and CDR2 YFSETQ. The CDR3: CASSLAGKGGYEQYF. In nucleotides, the CDR3 is TGCGCCAGCAGCTTGGCCGGGAAGGGAGGCTACGAGCAGTACTTC. The full variable domain, in which reference TRBV5-1 and TRBJ2-7 provide the parts outside the CDR3, is KAGVTQTPRYLIKTRGQQVTLSCSPISGHRSVSWYQQTPGQGLQFLFEYFSETQRNKGNFPGRFSGRQFSNSRSEMNVSTLELGDSALYLCASSLAGKGGYEQYFGPGTRLTVT.

CDR3 residues: CASSLIAGRQETQYF. The CDR3 nucleotides read TGCGCCAGCAGCTTAATAGCGGGACGCCAAGAGACCCAGTACTTC. The gene calls are TRBV5-1 and TRBJ2-5, with 8 bases fitting TRBD2. J gave up 1 base and V 2 bases, and 4 bases lay outside the gene matches. This CDR3 is 15 amino acids long. CDR1 SGHRS and CDR2 YFSETQ come from the germline V gene.

J is TRBJ1-1 and V is TRBV11-2, with 7 bases identical to TRBD1. The CDR3 runs to 14 residues. The trim removed 4 bases at V and 6 bases at J, leaving 8 bases unmatched. Germline CDR1 reads SGHAT; CDR2 reads FQNNGV. The CDR3 DNA follows: TGTGCCAGCAGCTCAAAAGGGGGCCCGGCTGAAGCTTTCTTT. It yields the protein CASSSKGGPAEAFF.

V is TRBV29-1 and J is TRBJ2-7; no clear D gene. With 7 bases removed from V and 1 base from J, the gap between germline ends came to 8 bases. Germline V gene lookup returns CDR1 SQVTM and CDR2 ANQGSEA. The CDR3 covers 11 residues. The CDR3 bases are TGCAGCGCGGGCCTTTCCTACGAGCAGTACTTC. This codes for CSAGLSYEQYF.

This clone was counted many times. V gene TRBV5-8 combines with J gene TRBJ2-1, with TRBD1 matching over 9 bases. Germline V gene lookup returns CDR1 SGHTS and CDR2 YDEGEE. CDR3 length: 18 amino acids. Trimming cost V 3 bases and J 5 bases; bases outside gene matches: 15. This CDR3 is CASSWPLWGQGVHNEQFF. The CDR3 DNA reads as TGTGCCAGCAGCTGGCCACTATGGGGACAGGGAGTCCACAATGAGCAGTTCTTC. The full variable domain, in which reference TRBV5-8 and TRBJ2-1 provide the parts outside the CDR3, is EAGVTQSPTHLIKTRGQQATLRCSPISGHTSVYWYQQALGLGLQFLLWYDEGEERNRGNFPPRFSGRQFPNYSSELNVNALELEDSALYLCASSWPLWGQGVHNEQFFGPGTRLTVL.

The rearrangement joins TRBV24-1 to TRBJ2-7, with 7 bases identical to TRBD2. The V segment lost 2 bases and the J segment 6 bases; nucleotides outside the gene matches: 15. The CDR3 contains 17 residues. CDR1 KGHDR and CDR2 SFDVKD come from the germline V gene. The CDR3, as DNA: TGTGCCACCAGTGATTCAACCAACCGGGGGGTTCGTTGCGAGCAGTACTTC. It specifies CATSDSTNRGVRCEQYF.